These 9 T cell receptor beta chains came from one sample sequenced in a study of blood T cell repertoires in COVID-19. TCRdb's table, derived via immunoSEQ multiplex PCR, lists solely in-frame clones and lacks some. Among approximately 280,000 clones listed, approximately 82% were seen once. The sample comprised PBMCs or T cells enriched from blood (not recorded which). All receptors come from a man aged 35 to 55 who had been exposed to COVID-19.

CDR3 sequence: CASSLVSGPFNEQFF. Here the CDR3 DNA reads TGTGCCAGCAGTTTGGTTAGCGGGCCGTTTAATGAGCAGTTCTTC. The chain combines TRBV28 with TRBJ2-1; 7 bases align to TRBD2. After removal of 3 bases from V and 7 bases from J, the junction contained 9 bases not matched to a gene. The CDR3 sequence is 15 residues long. Germline assignment: CDR1 MDHEN and CDR2 SYDVKM.

The chain carries TRBV11-2 and TRBJ2-1; TRBD2 matches 9 bases. The junction had 2 bases not matched to a gene; V was cut back by 5 bases and J by 3 bases. Germline V gene lookup returns CDR1 SGHAT and CDR2 FQNNGV. The CDR3 runs 14 residues. The CDR3 loop reads CASSASGIYNEQFF. CDR3 nucleotides: TGTGCCAGCAGCGCTAGCGGGATCTACAATGAGCAGTTCTTC.

This clone was detected once. The gene calls are TRBV9 and TRBJ1-1, with TRBD1 identical over 8 bases. The CDR3 spans 16 residues. Germline assignment: CDR1 SGDLS and CDR2 YYNGEE. V was pared by 4 bases and J by 4 bases, with 12 bases of the junction left unmatched. CDR3 amino acids: CASSPRTGWSATEAFF. CDR3 DNA: TGTGCCAGCAGCCCACGGACAGGGTGGTCCGCCACTGAAGCTTTCTTT.

J is TRBJ1-4 and V is TRBV6-5, with 7 bases matching TRBD1. This CDR3 is built from 13 residues. Unmatched junction bases numbered 5, after V lost 6 bases and J lost 7 bases. CDR1 is MNHEY, CDR2 SVGAGI, per germline. The CDR3 sequence: CASRVQGREKLFF. The CDR3 DNA follows: TGTGCCAGCAGGGTACAGGGGCGTGAAAAACTGTTTTTT.

J is TRBJ1-6 and V is TRBV2, with D possibly TRBD1 on 6 matching bases. CDR1 and CDR2 (germline): SNHLY, FYNNEI. The CDR3 covers 16 residues. With 5 bases removed from V and 7 bases from J, the gap between germline ends came to 18 bases. CDR3 amino acids: CASSPNSGTTNSPLHF. The CDR3 nucleotides read TGTGCCAGCAGTCCTAATTCCGGGACAACGAATTCACCCCTCCACTTT.

The V call is TRBV7-9, the J call TRBJ1-6; 9 bases line up with TRBD1. After removal of 7 bases from V and 6 bases from J, the junction contained 7 bases not matched to a gene. Germline lookup yields CDR1 SEHNR and CDR2 FQNEAQ (reference sequence). The CDR3 is 15 residues long. The CDR3 reads CASTYGGQGNSPLHF. The CDR3 region has the DNA TGTGCCAGCACGTACGGGGGACAGGGTAATTCACCCCTCCACTTT.

The chain recombines TRBV25-1 with TRBJ2-3; D possibly corresponds to TRBD2 (6 bases). CDR1 and CDR2 from the germline V gene are MGHDK and SYGVNS. This CDR3 has 13 amino acids. V lost 2 bases to trimming and J lost 4 bases, with 7 bases between them. The CDR3 DNA is TGTGCCAGCAGTGAACGGGAGCCAGATACGCAGTATTTT. Its protein product is CASSEREPDTQYF.

V and J are TRBV27 and TRBJ2-3; 7 positions match TRBD2. Germline V gene data show CDR1 as MNHEY and CDR2 as SMNVEV (reference sequence). The CDR3 contains 16 residues. V lost 2 bases, J lost 2 bases, and 7 bases stayed unmatched. The CDR3 DNA reads TGTGCCAGCAGTTTAGGAGCGGGGCTGGCCACAGATACGCAGTATTTT. It yields the protein CASSLGAGLATDTQYF.

This clone was observed a single time. V is TRBV6-1 and J is TRBJ2-3, with TRBD1 identical over 9 bases. Per germline, CDR1 MNHNS and CDR2 SASEGT. This CDR3 is built from 16 residues. V shed 3 bases and J 4 bases; nucleotides not matched to a gene: 8. The CDR3 DNA is TGTGCCAGCAGTGAGAGAGGGACAGGGTTGGCAGATACGCAGTATTTT. It encodes CASSERGTGLADTQYF.